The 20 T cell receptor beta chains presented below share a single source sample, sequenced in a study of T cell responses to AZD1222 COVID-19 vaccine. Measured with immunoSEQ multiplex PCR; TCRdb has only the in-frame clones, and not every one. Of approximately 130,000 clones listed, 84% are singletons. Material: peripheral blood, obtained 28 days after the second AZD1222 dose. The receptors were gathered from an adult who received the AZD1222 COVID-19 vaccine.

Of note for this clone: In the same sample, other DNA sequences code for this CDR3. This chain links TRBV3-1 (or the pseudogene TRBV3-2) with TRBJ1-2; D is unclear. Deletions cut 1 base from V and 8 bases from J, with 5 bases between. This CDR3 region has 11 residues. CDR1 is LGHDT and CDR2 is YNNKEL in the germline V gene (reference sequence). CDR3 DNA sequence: TGTGCCAGCAGCCAAGGAGGAGGCTACACCTTC. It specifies CASSQGGGYTF.

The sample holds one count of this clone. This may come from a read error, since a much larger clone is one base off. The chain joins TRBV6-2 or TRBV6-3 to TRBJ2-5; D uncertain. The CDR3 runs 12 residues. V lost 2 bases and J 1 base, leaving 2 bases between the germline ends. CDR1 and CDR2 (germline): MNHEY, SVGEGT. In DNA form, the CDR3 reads TGTGCCAGCAGTTACACCCAAGAGACCCAGTACTTC. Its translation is CASSYTQETQYF.

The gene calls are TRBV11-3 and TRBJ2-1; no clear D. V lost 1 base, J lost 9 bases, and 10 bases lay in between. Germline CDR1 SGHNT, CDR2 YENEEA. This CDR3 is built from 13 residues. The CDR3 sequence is CASSLGYSGEQFF. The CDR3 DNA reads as TGTGCCAGCAGCTTAGGGTACTCGGGTGAGCAGTTCTTC.

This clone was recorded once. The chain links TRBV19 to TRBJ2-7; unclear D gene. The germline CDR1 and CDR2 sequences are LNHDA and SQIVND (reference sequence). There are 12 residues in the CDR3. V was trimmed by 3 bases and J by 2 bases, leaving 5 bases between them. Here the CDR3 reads CASSIGTYEQYF. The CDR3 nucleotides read TGTGCCAGTAGTATCGGCACCTACGAGCAGTACTTC.

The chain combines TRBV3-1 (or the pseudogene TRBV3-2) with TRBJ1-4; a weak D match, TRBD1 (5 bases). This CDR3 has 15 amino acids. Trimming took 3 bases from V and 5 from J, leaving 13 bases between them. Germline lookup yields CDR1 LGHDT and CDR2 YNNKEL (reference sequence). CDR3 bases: TGTGCCAGCAGCCATCCCGACAGCTTAAATGAAAAACTGTTTTTT. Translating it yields CASSHPDSLNEKLFF.

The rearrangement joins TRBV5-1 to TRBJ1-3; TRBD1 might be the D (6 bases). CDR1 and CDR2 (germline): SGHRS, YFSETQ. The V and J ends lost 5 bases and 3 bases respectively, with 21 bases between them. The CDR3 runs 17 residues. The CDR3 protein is CASSLGGLSLSGNTIYF. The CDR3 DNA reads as TGCGCCAGCAGTCTTGGGGGCCTATCTCTGAGTGGAAACACCATATATTTT.

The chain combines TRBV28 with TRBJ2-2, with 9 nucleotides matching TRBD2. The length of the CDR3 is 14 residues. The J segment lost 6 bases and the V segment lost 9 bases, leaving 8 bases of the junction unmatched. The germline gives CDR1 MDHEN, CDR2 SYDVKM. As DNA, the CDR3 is TGTGCCAGTCAAAGCGGGGGGACGTCCGGGGAGCTGTTTTTT. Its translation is CASQSGGTSGELFF.

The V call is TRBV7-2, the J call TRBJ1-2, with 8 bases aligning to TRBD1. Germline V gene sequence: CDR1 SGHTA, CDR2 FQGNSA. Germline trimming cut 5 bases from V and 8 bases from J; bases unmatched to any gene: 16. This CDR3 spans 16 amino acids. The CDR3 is CASSVRNPRTGQGYTF. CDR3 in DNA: TGTGCCAGCAGCGTGAGAAACCCTCGGACAGGGCAAGGCTACACCTTC.

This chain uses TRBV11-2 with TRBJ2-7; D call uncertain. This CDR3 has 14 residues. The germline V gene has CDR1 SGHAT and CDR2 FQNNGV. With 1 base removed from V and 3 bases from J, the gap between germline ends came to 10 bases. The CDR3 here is CASSLGGSVYEQYF. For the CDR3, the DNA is TGTGCCAGCAGCTTAGGTGGCAGTGTCTACGAGCAGTACTTC.

Written as DNA, the CDR3 is TGTGCCAGCAGCCAGTTCAGTAACTATGGCTACACCTTC. Protein sequence: CASSQFSNYGYTF. V is TRBV14 and J is TRBJ1-2; D not resolved. Trimming removed 3 bases from V and 1 base from J, with 6 bases in between. Germline CDR1 SGHDN, CDR2 FVKESK. CDR3 length: 13 amino acids.

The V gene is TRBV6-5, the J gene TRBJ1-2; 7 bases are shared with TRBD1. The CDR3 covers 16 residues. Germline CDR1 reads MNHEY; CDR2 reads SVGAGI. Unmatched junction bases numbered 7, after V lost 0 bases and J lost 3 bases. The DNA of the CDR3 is TGTGCCAGCAGTTACTCTTCGGCAGGGGGTTACTATGGCTACACCTTC. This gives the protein CASSYSSAGGYYGYTF.

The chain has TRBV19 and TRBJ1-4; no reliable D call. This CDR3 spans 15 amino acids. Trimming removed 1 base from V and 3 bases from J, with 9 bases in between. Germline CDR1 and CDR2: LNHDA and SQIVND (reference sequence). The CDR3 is CASSIGVAANEKLFF. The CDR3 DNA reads TGTGCCAGTAGTATAGGCGTGGCGGCTAATGAAAAACTGTTTTTT.

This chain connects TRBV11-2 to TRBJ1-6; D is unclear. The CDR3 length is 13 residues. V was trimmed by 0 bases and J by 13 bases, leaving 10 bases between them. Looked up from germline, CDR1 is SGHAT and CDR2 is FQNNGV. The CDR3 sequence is CASSLDMPAPLHF. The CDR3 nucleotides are TGTGCCAGCAGCTTAGATATGCCCGCCCCCCTCCACTTT.

Here the CDR3 DNA reads TGCGCCAGCAGTGAACCTGGCAATCAGCCCCAGCATTTT. Protein: CASSEPGNQPQHF. The chain employs TRBV10-2 and TRBJ1-5; D is unresolved. The V and J ends lost 3 bases and 2 bases respectively, with 5 bases between them. The CDR3 is 13 residues long. Per the germline V gene, CDR1 is WSHSY and CDR2 is SAAADI.

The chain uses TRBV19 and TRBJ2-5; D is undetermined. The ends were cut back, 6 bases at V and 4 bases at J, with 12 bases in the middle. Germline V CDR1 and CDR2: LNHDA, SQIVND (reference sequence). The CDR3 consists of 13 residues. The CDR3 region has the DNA TGTGCCAGTAGCCAAATACGCGGAGAGACCCAGTACTTC. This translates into CASSQIRGETQYF.

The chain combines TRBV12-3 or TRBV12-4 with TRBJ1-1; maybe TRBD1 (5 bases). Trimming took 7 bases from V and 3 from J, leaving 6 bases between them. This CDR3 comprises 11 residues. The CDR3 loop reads CASNRYTEAFF. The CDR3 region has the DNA TGTGCCAGCAACAGGTACACTGAAGCTTTCTTT.

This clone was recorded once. CDR3 nucleotides: TGTGCCAGCAGTTTCGACAGGGGAGGGACTGAAAAACTGTTTTTT. Its protein product is CASSFDRGGTEKLFF. J is TRBJ1-4 and V is TRBV27, with 8 bases fitting TRBD1. V lost 3 bases, J lost 7 bases, and 7 bases stayed unmatched. This CDR3 region has 15 residues. From germline, CDR1 is MNHEY and CDR2 SMNVEV (reference sequence).

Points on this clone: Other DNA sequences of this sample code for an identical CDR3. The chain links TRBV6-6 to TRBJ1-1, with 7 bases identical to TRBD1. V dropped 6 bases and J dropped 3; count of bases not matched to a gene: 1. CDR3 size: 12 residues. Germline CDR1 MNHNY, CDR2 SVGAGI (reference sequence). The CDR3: CASRTGDTEAFF. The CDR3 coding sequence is TGTGCCAGCAGAACAGGGGACACTGAAGCTTTCTTT.

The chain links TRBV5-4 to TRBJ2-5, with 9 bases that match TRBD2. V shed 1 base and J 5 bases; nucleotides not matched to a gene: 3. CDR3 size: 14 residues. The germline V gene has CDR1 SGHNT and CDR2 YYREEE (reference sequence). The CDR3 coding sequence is TGTGCCAGCAGCTTGCAGCGGGGGGTGGAGACCCAGTACTTC. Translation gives CASSLQRGVETQYF.

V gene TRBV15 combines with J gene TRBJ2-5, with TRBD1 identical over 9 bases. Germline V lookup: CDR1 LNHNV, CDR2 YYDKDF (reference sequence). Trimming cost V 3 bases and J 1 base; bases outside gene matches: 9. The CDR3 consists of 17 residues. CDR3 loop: CATSSFTDRGGQETQYF. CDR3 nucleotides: TGTGCCACCAGCAGCTTTACGGACAGGGGAGGCCAAGAGACCCAGTACTTC. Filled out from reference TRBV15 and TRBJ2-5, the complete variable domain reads DAMVIQNPRYQVTQFGKPVTLSCSQTLNHNVMYWYQQKSSQAPKLLFHYYDKDFNNEADTPDNFQSRRPNTSFCFLDIRSPGLGDTAMYLCATSSFTDRGGQETQYFGPGTRLLVL.